The rows below give T cell receptor beta chains drawn from one sample of a study of cytomegalovirus exposure and HLA in healthy donors. Data came from immunoSEQ multiplex PCR; TCRdb stores just in-frame clones and leaves some out. Among tens of thousands of clones listed, about 95% were seen once. What was sequenced was PBMCs. Every receptor here comes from a young man in good health and CMV-seronegative. The CDR3 runs from the conserved cysteine through the conserved F or W. A D gene is named only where the DNA matches it firmly. Where a row states a size, it is once, few, many or the class of an expanded clone; other rows omit it.

>-|-|TRBV2|TRBJ1-1
CASREVTGPGHMNTEAFF
>TRBD1|-|TRBV15|TRBJ1-5
CATSTGTGNQPQHF
>TRBD1|once|TRBV15|TRBJ1-1
CATSQRQGAVNTEAFF
>-|-|TRBV9|TRBJ1-1
CASSVSGSTEAFF
>TRBD1|-|TRBV5-3|TRBJ1-2
CARSPTQGRGIYGYTF
>-|-|TRBV7-2|TRBJ1-2
CASSPGGGYGYTF
>-|-|TRBV2|TRBJ2-7
CASRYDLIYEQYF
>-|-|TRBV10-3|TRBJ1-5
CAISALGGNQPQHF
>TRBD1|-|TRBV2|TRBJ2-7
CASRSGQLAYEQYF
>-|-|TRBV7-6|TRBJ2-7
CASSSEGAYEQYF
>-|-|TRBV19|TRBJ1-2
CASSPAGVGYTF
>TRBD1|few|TRBV19|TRBJ1-2
CASSPGGVGGYTF
>-|once|TRBV27|TRBJ2-1
CASSQTDRRLQFF
>-|-|TRBV6-1|TRBJ1-2
CASKSGVYGYTF
>-|-|TRBV9|TRBJ2-1
CASSVQSNEQFF
>-|-|TRBV4-3|TRBJ1-4
CASSQGGSGWATNEKLFF
>-|-|TRBV28|TRBJ1-1
CASADSQRHTEAFF
>TRBD1|-|TRBV7-8|TRBJ1-5
CASSAHSGGRGNQPQHF
>-|-|TRBV15|TRBJ2-5
CATSLYPGGSETQYF
>-|-|TRBV7-9|TRBJ1-3
CASNGGEGYGNTIYF
>-|once|TRBV18|TRBJ2-2
CASSLSRVVSTGELFF
>-|-|TRBV7-9|TRBJ1-1
CASRGGRMNTEAFF
>-|-|TRBV11-3|TRBJ2-2
CASSLVEGAAGELFF
>-|-|TRBV6-1|TRBJ2-2
CASLKLPENTGELFF